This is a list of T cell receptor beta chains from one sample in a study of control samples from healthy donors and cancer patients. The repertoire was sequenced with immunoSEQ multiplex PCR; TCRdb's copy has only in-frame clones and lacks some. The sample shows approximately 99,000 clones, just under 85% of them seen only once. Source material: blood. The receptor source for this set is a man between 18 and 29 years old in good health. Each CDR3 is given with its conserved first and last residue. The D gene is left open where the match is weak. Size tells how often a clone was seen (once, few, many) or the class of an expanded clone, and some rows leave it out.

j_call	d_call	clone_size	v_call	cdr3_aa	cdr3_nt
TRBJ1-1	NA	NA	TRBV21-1	CASSKVTGRVFNTEAFF	TGTGCCAGCAGCAAAGTCACGGGTAGGGTCTTTAACACTGAAGCTTTCTTT
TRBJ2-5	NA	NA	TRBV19	CASTDTDLQTQYF	TGTGCCAGTACGGACACGGATCTACAGACCCAGTACTTC
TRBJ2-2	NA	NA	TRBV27	CASSKQGSANTGELFF	TGTGCCAGCAGTAAGCAGGGAAGTGCGAACACCGGGGAGCTGTTTTTT
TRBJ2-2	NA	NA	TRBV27	CASGHPVATGNTGELFF	TGTGCCAGCGGTCATCCGGTTGCGACAGGAAACACCGGGGAGCTGTTTTTT
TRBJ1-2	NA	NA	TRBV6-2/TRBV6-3	CASSYGGYGYTF	TGTGCCAGCAGTTATGGGGGGTATGGCTACACCTTC
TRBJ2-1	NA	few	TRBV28	CASSPGVMRSTDEQFF	TGTGCCAGCAGTCCTGGGGTGATGAGGTCGACGGATGAGCAGTTCTTC
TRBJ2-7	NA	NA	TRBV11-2	CASSLERAGPISYEQYF	TGTGCCAGCAGCTTAGAACGTGCAGGGCCAATCTCCTACGAGCAGTACTTC
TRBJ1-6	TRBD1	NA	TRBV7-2	CASSPSGTDNSPLHF	TGTGCCAGCAGCCCGAGCGGGACAGATAATTCACCCCTCCACTTT
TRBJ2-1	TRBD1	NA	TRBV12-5	CASGLGTGHNEQFF	TGTGCTAGTGGTCTCGGGACAGGCCACAATGAGCAGTTCTTC
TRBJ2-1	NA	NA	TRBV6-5	CASRRNNEQFF	TGTGCCAGCAGGAGGAACAATGAGCAGTTCTTC
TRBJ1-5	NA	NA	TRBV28	CASSLVAQHF	TGTGCCAGCAGTCTGGTGGCTCAGCATTTT
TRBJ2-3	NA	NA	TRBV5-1	CASSQRTDRIRQYWNF	TGCGCCAGCAGCCAGAGAACAGACAGGATTCGTCAGTATTGGAATTTT
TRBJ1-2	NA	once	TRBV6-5	CASSYQTDLGYTF	TGTGCCAGCAGTTACCAGACCGATCTAGGGTACACCTTC
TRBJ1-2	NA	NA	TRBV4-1	CASSQVYREQDGYTF	TGCGCCAGCAGCCAAGTCTACAGGGAACAAGATGGCTACACCTTC
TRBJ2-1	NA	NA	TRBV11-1	CASSSTGNEQFF	TGTGCCAGCAGCTCGACAGGAAATGAGCAGTTCTTC
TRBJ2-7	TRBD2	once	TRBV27	CASRGAGGNSYEQYF	TGTGCCAGCAGGGGGGCGGGGGGCAACTCCTACGAGCAGTACTTC
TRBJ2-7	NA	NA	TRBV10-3	CAISENPGPYEQYF	TGTGCCATCAGTGAGAACCCAGGGCCCTACGAGCAGTACTTC
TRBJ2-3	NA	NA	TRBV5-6	CASSFGQPPDTQYF	TGTGCCAGCAGCTTTGGGCAGCCGCCAGATACGCAGTATTTT
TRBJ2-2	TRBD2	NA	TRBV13	CASSSYSGGATGELFF	TGTGCCAGCAGCTCCTATAGCGGGGGGGCGACCGGGGAGCTGTTTTTT
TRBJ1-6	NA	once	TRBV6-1	CASSGRATGLSSPLHF	TGTGCCAGCAGTGGCAGGGCAACAGGGCTATCTTCACCCCTCCACTTT
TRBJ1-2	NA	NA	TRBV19	CASSIDSGTGTGYTF	TGTGCCAGTAGTATAGATTCCGGAACAGGGACCGGCTACACCTTC
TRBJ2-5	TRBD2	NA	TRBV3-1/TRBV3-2	CASSQVGGLAANSPETQYF	TGTGCCAGCAGCCAAGTAGGGGGACTAGCCGCCAACTCCCCAGAGACCCAGTACTTC
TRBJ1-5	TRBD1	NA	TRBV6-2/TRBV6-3	CASSYRTGGNQPQHF	TGTGCCAGCAGTTACAGGACAGGGGGGAATCAGCCCCAGCATTTT
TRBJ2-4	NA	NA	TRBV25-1	CASSDRMEQPGAKNIQYF	TGTGCCAGCAGTGATCGGATGGAGCAACCCGGAGCCAAAAACATTCAGTACTTC
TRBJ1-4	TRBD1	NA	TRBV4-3	CASSQGQGLRDEKLFF	TGCGCCAGCAGCCAGGGACAGGGCCTACGGGATGAAAAACTGTTTTTT
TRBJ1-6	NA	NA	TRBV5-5	CASSRDPFGVNSPLHF	TGTGCCAGCAGCCGGGACCCCTTTGGGGTTAATTCACCCCTCCACTTT
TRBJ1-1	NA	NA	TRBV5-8	CASSLRLTGNTEAFF	TGTGCCAGCAGCTTGAGGCTTACGGGGAACACTGAAGCTTTCTTT
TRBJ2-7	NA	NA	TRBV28	CASSSNPGFGDEQYF	TGTGCCAGCAGTTCTAACCCGGGATTCGGCGACGAGCAGTACTTC
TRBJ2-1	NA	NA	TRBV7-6	CASSLPGVNEQFF	TGTGCCAGCAGCTTACCTGGAGTCAATGAGCAGTTCTTC
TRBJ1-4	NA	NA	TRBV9	CASSTHGRGLNEKLFF	TGTGCCAGCAGCACCCACGGAAGAGGGCTGAATGAAAAACTGTTTTTT
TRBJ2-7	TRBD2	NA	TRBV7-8	CASSLGRGGAGDSYEQYF	TGTGCCAGCAGCTTAGGCCGGGGGGGAGCGGGGGACTCCTACGAGCAGTACTTC
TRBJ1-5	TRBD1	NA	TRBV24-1	CATSGGPYSNQPQHF	TGTGCCACCTCAGGGGGGCCTTATAGCAATCAGCCCCAGCATTTT
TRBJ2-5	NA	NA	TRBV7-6	CASSLVVAGRHEETQYF	TGTGCCAGCAGCTTAGTGGTGGCGGGTCGGCACGAAGAGACCCAGTACTTC
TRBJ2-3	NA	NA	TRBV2	CASTDQGWDTQYF	TGTGCCAGCACAGATCAGGGGTGGGATACGCAGTATTTT
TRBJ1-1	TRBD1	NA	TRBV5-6	CASSRDSTILLNTEAFF	TGTGCCAGCAGCCGGGACAGTACTATCCTTCTTAACACTGAAGCTTTCTTT
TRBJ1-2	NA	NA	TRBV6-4	CASSDSGYGYTF	TGTGCCAGCAGTGACTCGGGTTATGGCTACACCTTC
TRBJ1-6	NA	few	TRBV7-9	CASSLRDGGNSPLHF	TGTGCCAGCAGCCTACGGGACGGGGGTAATTCACCCCTCCACTTT
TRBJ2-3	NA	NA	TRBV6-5	CASRGPYSTDTQYF	TGTGCCAGCAGGGGGCCATATTCCACAGATACGCAGTATTTT
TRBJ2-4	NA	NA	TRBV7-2	CASSNQQLAKNIQYF	TGTGCCAGCAGCAATCAGCAACTAGCCAAAAACATTCAGTACTTC
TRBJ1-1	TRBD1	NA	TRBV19	CASSNPRQGPSAEAFF	TGTGCCAGTAGTAACCCTCGACAGGGGCCTAGCGCTGAAGCTTTCTTT